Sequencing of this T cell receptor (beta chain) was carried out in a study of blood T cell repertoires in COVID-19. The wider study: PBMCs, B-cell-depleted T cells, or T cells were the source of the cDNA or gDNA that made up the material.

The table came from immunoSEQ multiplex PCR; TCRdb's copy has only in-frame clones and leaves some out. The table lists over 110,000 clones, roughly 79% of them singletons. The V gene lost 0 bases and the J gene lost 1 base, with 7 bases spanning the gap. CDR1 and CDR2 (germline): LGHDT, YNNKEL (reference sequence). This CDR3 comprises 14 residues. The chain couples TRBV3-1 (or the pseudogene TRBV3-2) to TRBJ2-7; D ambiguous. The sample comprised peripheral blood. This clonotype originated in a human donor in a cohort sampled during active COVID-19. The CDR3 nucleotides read TGTGCCAGCAGCCAAGAACCGGGTTCCTACGAGCAGTACTTC. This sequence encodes CASSQEPGSYEQYF.